The source of this T cell receptor (beta chain) is a study of beta chain features in type 1 diabetes. A word on this clone: What it binds is unknown.

Every bit of the isolated RNA underwent reverse transcription, so sequencing read expressed TCRB transcripts. The table came from immunoSEQ multiplex PCR; TCRdb's copy has only in-frame clones and leaves some out. This table has 150,000 to 190,000 clones, 10% appearing once. Trimming left V 6 bases short and J 4 bases short, with 24 bases between. The CDR3 has 17 residues. Germline V lookup: CDR1 SGHTA, CDR2 FQGNSA. Study findings and constraints: Moderate but significant shortening of TCRB CDR3s was recorded in all four CD4+ subsets from Type 1 diabetes patients.

The origin of this receptor is a man aged 30-40 years with type 1 diabetes. Sequenced sample: central memory CD4+ T cells from blood. The V gene is TRBV7-2, the J gene TRBJ1-2; perhaps TRBD1 as D (5 bases). This CDR3 reads CASRPPGTVGLTYGYTF. Written as DNA, the CDR3 is TGTGCCAGCAGACCCCCAGGAACGGTGGGGCTTACCTATGGCTACACCTTC.